The present entry profiles one T cell receptor (beta chain) with its context. What antigen it recognizes has not been identified. No qualities accompany the bases; no much larger clone lies one base away. Ficoll-Paque density gradient centrifugation was the method used to isolate PBMCs. This entry belongs to a study of T-cell memory formation after mild COVID-19 (TCRdb year 2021). With respect to the entire study: Most TCR sequence clusters were specific to one of the two donors. Longitudinal TCRalpha and TCRbeta repertoire sequencing tracked T-cell clones expanding and contracting after mild COVID-19 in a couple of donors. Two young, previously healthy adult volunteers, one female and one male, were included in the cohort.

TCRdb lists the instrument as Illumina NovaSeq 6000. cDNA libraries for TCRalpha and TCRbeta were prepared by 5'RACE using constant-segment primers, with sample barcodes and unique molecular identifiers added. RNA was extracted from every sample with Trizol reagent. Library amplification was performed in two PCR steps, and a second sample barcode and Illumina TruSeq adapters were introduced in the second step. The libraries were sequenced on an Illumina NovaSeq using 2 x 150 bp paired-end reads. Regarding the original processing steps: With migec v1.2.7, reads were demultiplexed and then collapsed into UMI-guided consensus sequences. Using mixcr v2.1.11, UMI consensuses were aligned to TRA and TRB V and J templates and then assembled into clonotypes. Clonotypes were classified as expanded or contracted when called significant by both edgeR and NoisET, with noise models trained on biological replicates. For edgeR calls, the cutoffs were a false discovery rate-adjusted p below 0.01 and a log2 fold-change threshold of 1. PCA with hierarchical clustering of max-normalized trajectories of the 1000 most abundant clonotypes was used as exploratory dynamics analysis. Separately sequenced CD4+ and CD8+ repertoires were used to assign the CD4 or CD8 phenotype of responding clones. TCRdb took the public reads, trimmed them with fastp at Q25, ran MiXCR for clone calling and kept in-frame beta chains. Identical CDR3 protein sequences are pooled into one entry, listed with their most common genes and DNA. It is TCRdb's table, rather than the study itself, that gives the V and J calls and clone size. The sample contains hundreds of thousands of distinct CDR3 sequences, 20% to 25% of them found a single time. The biggest ten clones account for 21% of the sample.

The cysteine opens and the phenylalanine closes a CDR3 of 14 amino acids. The DNA shown is the 42-base CDR3, in frame from base 1. Trimming removed 2 bases from V and 5 bases from J, leaving 9 bases between the germline ends. Paper-wide results and their limitations: The study covered only two mild cases, and larger cohorts including severe cases with pre-infection samples were considered necessary. SARS-CoV-2 specificity of the second-wave clones peaking on day 37 was not confirmed. The detection of some responding clones in pre-infection memory suggests that pre-existing cross-reactive memory T cells joined the SARS-CoV-2 response. Contracting CD4+ clones were found mainly in CM and EM memory subsets, while CD8+ clones were enriched in EMRA. Clones contracting from day 15 to 85 had balanced CD4/CD8 phenotypes, while a second wave expanding from day 15 to 37 was biased towards CD4+.

This TCR derives from a man between 18 and 35 years old who had mild COVID-19 (a few samples of this study predate the infection). The sample titles of this study are shuffled in the database, so cell type and time point are left out; the donor was told from shared clones. The chain is encoded by TRBV12-3 or TRBV12-4 joined to TRBJ1-4; a tentative D call is TRBD1 (5 bases match). Input material: PBMCs or a T cell subset sorted from them (not recorded which). The DNA reads TGTGCCAGCAGTTTAACGGGGCTAAATGAAAAACTGTTTTTT. It translates as CASSLTGLNEKLFF.